This T cell receptor (beta chain) is drawn from a study of T cell responses to AZD1222 COVID-19 vaccine. Only in-frame clones appear in the TCRdb table, and some are missing; sequencing was by immunoSEQ multiplex PCR. The profile shows about 150,000 clones, about 93% of them singletons. Study-level points and caveats: In all cases, repertoires were sampled only after the peak T cell response. Spike-specific TCR breadth and depth went up after people got two AZD1222 doses.

On this clone: What it binds is not known.

The CDR3 has 15 residues. CDR1 and CDR2 from the germline V gene are MGHRA and YSYEKL. The ends were cut back, 0 bases at V and 8 bases at J, with 13 bases in the middle. Second-dose groups at about 4 or about 12 weeks were pooled. The sequence derives from an adult who received the AZD1222 COVID-19 vaccine. The genes are TRBV4-1 and TRBJ1-4; D might be TRBD1 (5 bases). The source was peripheral blood, collected 28 days after the second AZD1222 dose. As DNA, the CDR3 is TGCGCCAGCAGCCAAGATCCGGGACCGAGGGAAAAACTGTTTTTT. Its protein is CASSQDPGPREKLFF.